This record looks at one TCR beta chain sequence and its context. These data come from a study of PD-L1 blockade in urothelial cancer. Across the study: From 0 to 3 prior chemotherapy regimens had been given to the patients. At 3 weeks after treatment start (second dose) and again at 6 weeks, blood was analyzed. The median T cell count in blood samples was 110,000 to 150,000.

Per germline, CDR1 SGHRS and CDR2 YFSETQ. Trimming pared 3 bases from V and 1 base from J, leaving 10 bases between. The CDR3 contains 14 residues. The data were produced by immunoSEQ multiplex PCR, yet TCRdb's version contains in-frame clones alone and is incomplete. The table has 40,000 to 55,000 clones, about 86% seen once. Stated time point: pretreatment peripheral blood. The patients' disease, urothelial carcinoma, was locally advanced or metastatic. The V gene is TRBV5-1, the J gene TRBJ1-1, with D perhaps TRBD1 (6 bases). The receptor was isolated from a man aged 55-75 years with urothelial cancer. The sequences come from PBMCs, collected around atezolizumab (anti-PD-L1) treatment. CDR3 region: CASSWTVGNTEAFF. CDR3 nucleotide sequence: TGCGCCAGCAGCTGGACAGTCGGGAACACTGAAGCTTTCTTT.